This entry is about one T cell receptor beta chain. Measured with immunoSEQ multiplex PCR; TCRdb has only the in-frame clones, and not every one. The sample records 15,000 to 20,000 clones, approximately 84% being singletons. This sample was taken from a study of PD-1 blockade in mismatch repair-deficient tumors. Germline CDR1 reads PRHDT; CDR2 reads FYEKMQ (reference sequence). After removal of 5 bases from V and 2 bases from J, the junction contained 6 bases not matched to a gene. This CDR3 is 16 amino acids long. The clonotype originates from an adult with mismatch repair-deficient cancer. Sequencing used PBMCs, obtained before pembrolizumab treatment. V and J are TRBV13 and TRBJ2-1; 10 positions match TRBD2. This chain's CDR3 is CASSTRTSGTYNEQFF. CDR3 nucleotides: TGTGCCAGCAGCACCCGGACTAGCGGTACCTACAATGAGCAGTTCTTC.